Following are 7 T cell receptor beta chains from one sample sequenced in a study of cytomegalovirus exposure and HLA in healthy donors. PCR involved 60 Vbeta and 13 Jbeta primers. The protocol was immunoSEQ multiplex PCR, while the TCRdb copy is restricted to in-frame clones and leaves out a portion. Seen here are about 100,000 clones, around 76% observed once, and the top ten hold around 20%. The sample was PBMCs. The receptors shown here come from a woman aged 60-70 years in good health and CMV-seropositive.

This clone was seen only once. CDR3 DNA sequence: TGTGCCAGCAGTCTCAGTCTAGCGGGAGCCGGGGAGCTGTTTTTT. Amino acids: CASSLSLAGAGELFF. The rearrangement joins TRBV27 to TRBJ2-2; 10 nucleotides align to TRBD2. CDR1 and CDR2 (germline): MNHEY, SMNVEV (reference sequence). The ends lost 5 bases at V and 6 bases at J; junction bases unmatched: 6. This CDR3 is 15 amino acids long.

The V call is TRBV6-1, the J call TRBJ1-5; D not resolved. This CDR3 is 13 amino acids long. Trimming left V 2 bases short and J 4 bases short, with 6 bases between. Germline CDR1 is MNHNS and CDR2 is SASEGT. The CDR3 spells CASSEWRNQPQHF. The CDR3 DNA sequence: TGTGCCAGCAGTGAATGGAGGAATCAGCCCCAGCATTTT.

This clone has just one count. CDR3 sequence (DNA): TGTGCCTCTGGGCGGGTCCCAGACGAGCAGTACTTC. It translates to CASGRVPDEQYF. V is TRBV10-3 and J is TRBJ2-7; D might be TRBD2 (5 bases). With 11 bases removed from V and 5 bases from J, the gap between germline ends came to 16 bases. Per the germline V gene, CDR1 is ENHRY and CDR2 is SYGVKD. This CDR3 contains 12 residues.

The J gene is TRBJ2-3, the V gene TRBV5-1, with no clear D. The CDR3 is made up of 15 amino acids. Germline V lookup: CDR1 SGHRS, CDR2 YFSETQ. V dropped 7 bases and J dropped 0 bases, with 15 bases sitting between them. CDR3 protein: CASLAGETSTDTQYF. CDR3 nucleotide sequence: TGCGCCAGCTTGGCAGGCGAAACTAGCACAGATACGCAGTATTTT.

This clone came up a few times. The V and J genes are TRBV5-1 and TRBJ1-2; maybe TRBD1 (5 bases). CDR1 and CDR2 from the germline V gene are SGHRS and YFSETQ. The V gene lost 5 bases and the J gene lost 1 base, with 12 bases spanning the gap. The CDR3 totals 14 residues. The CDR3 bases are TGCGCCAGCAGTACAGGCGATAATAACTATGGCTACACCTTC. It yields the protein CASSTGDNNYGYTF.

As regards this clone: The sample has other DNA sequences that encode this CDR3 too. V is TRBV6-5 and J is TRBJ1-1; possible D gene TRBD1, 6 bases. CDR1 is MNHEY, CDR2 SVGAGI, per germline. Trimming cost V 5 bases and J 4 bases, with 8 bases left between them. The length of the CDR3 is 12 residues. In DNA form, the CDR3 reads TGTGCCAGCAGTAACAGGGCCACTGAAGCTTTCTTT. This sequence encodes CASSNRATEAFF.

The chain employs TRBV19 and TRBJ2-5; D is undetermined. This CDR3 contains 15 residues. Per the germline V gene, CDR1 is LNHDA and CDR2 is SQIVND (reference sequence). V dropped 7 bases and J dropped 3 bases, with 18 bases sitting between them. The CDR3 region is CASMEVGATKETQYF. The CDR3 nucleotides are TGTGCCAGTATGGAAGTCGGAGCGACGAAAGAGACCCAGTACTTC.